These 17 T cell receptor beta chains originate from one sample sequenced in a study of OX40 agonist ivuxolimab in advanced cancers. Repertoires were generated with immunoSEQ multiplex PCR, while TCRdb's copy carries only in-frame clones and drops some. The data hold under 100,000 clones, with approximately 85% observed a single time. Source: CD4+ or CD8+ T cells sorted from blood, taken in a trial of the OX40 agonist ivuxolimab. These receptors came from an adult with an advanced solid tumor such as melanoma, head and neck, liver or kidney cancer.

The genes are TRBV5-4 and TRBJ1-3; D gene unclear. V was clipped by 0 bases and J by 1 base, with 8 bases between them. Germline CDR1 SGHNT, CDR2 YYREEE (reference sequence). The CDR3 is made up of 15 amino acids. In nucleotides, the CDR3 is TGTGCCAGCAGCTTGGGAGGGATATCTGGAAACACCATATATTTT. Translation: CASSLGGISGNTIYF.

V and J are TRBV12-5 and TRBJ2-3; a weak D match, TRBD1 (6 bases). Trimming pared 6 bases from V and 15 bases from J, leaving 13 bases between. The V gene's germline CDR1 is LGHNT and CDR2 FRNRAP. This CDR3 is built from 10 residues. The CDR3 region is CASGPQGTYF. The CDR3 coding sequence is TGTGCTAGTGGGCCCCAGGGGACCTATTTT.

This clone came up a few times. This chain's CDR3 is CSVEYQYTEAFF. CDR3 nucleotides: TGCAGCGTTGAATACCAGTACACTGAAGCTTTCTTT. The J gene is TRBJ1-1, the V gene TRBV29-1; D is unresolved. Germline values: CDR1 SQVTM, CDR2 ANQGSEA. Deletions cut 2 bases from V and 3 bases from J, with 7 bases between. The CDR3 runs 12 residues.

This clone was detected only a few times. The J gene is TRBJ2-7, the V gene TRBV6-5; tentatively, D is TRBD2 (6 bases). Germline CDR1 MNHEY, CDR2 SVGAGI. This CDR3 region has 14 residues. Trimming removed 2 bases at V and 0 bases at J, with 8 bases between. CDR3 nucleotides: TGTGCCAGCAGTTACCGGAGGGGCTCCTACGAGCAGTACTTC. This gives the protein CASSYRRGSYEQYF.

The CDR3 here is CASSPSGGGAGYTF. In DNA, the CDR3 is TGTGCCAGCTCACCGAGTGGAGGGGGCGCAGGCTACACCTTC. This chain uses TRBV18 with TRBJ1-2; 7 nucleotides align to TRBD1. Germline loops: CDR1 KGHSH, CDR2 LQKENI. V shed 3 bases, J shed 8 bases, and the junction held 9 bases outside the gene matches. The CDR3 is 14 residues long. Full variable domain (missing parts from reference TRBV18 and TRBJ1-2): NAGVMQNPRHLVRRRGQEARLRCSPMKGHSHVYWYRQLPEEGLKFMVYLQKENIIDESGMPKERFSAEFPKEGPSILRIQQVVRGDSAAYFCASSPSGGGAGYTFGSGTRLTVV.

The rearrangement joins TRBV9 to TRBJ1-5; maybe TRBD1 (5 bases). Germline lookup yields CDR1 SGDLS and CDR2 YYNGEE. V was clipped by 4 bases and J by 0 bases, with 8 bases between them. The CDR3 has 14 amino acids. CDR3 coding DNA: TGTGCCAGCAGCCCGACAGTTAGCAATCAGCCCCAGCATTTT. Translating it yields CASSPTVSNQPQHF.

This sequence joins TRBV18 and TRBJ1-1, with unresolved D. Trimming left V 2 bases short and J 1 base short, with 5 bases between. CDR1 and CDR2 (germline): KGHSH, LQKENI. This CDR3 has 13 residues. In nucleotides, the CDR3 is TGTGCCAGCTCACCATCCGGGAACACTGAAGCTTTCTTT. Its translation is CASSPSGNTEAFF. Variable domain in full (rest from reference TRBV18 and TRBJ1-1): NAGVMQNPRHLVRRRGQEARLRCSPMKGHSHVYWYRQLPEEGLKFMVYLQKENIIDESGMPKERFSAEFPKEGPSILRIQQVVRGDSAAYFCASSPSGNTEAFFGQGTRLTVV.

This clone was counted a single time. Other DNA sequences from this sample encode an identical CDR3 as well. The rearrangement joins TRBV30 to TRBJ1-1; D is unclear. Trimming cost V 0 bases and J 13 bases, with 15 bases left between them. The germline V gene encodes CDR1 GTSNPN and CDR2 SVGIG (reference sequence). This CDR3 is built from 12 residues. This CDR3 is CAWSVGAAGGFF. DNA of the CDR3: TGTGCCTGGAGTGTTGGTGCCGCGGGAGGTTTCTTT.

The V call is TRBV5-4, the J call TRBJ2-3; 8 bases fit TRBD2. V lost 3 bases and J lost 0; bases outside the gene matches: 6. The CDR3 is 16 amino acids. Per the germline V gene, CDR1 is SGHNT and CDR2 is YYREEE (reference sequence). CDR3 in DNA: TGTGCCAGCAGCTCGAAGCGGGGGAGGAGCACAGATACGCAGTATTTT. It specifies CASSSKRGRSTDTQYF.

The chain is built from TRBV10-1 and TRBJ1-2; the match to TRBD1 covers 9 bases. Germline V gives CDR1 WNHNN, CDR2 SYGVQD (reference sequence). The CDR3 covers 13 residues. Losses at the gene ends were 6 bases for V and 8 bases for J; bases not matched to a gene: 7. The CDR3 reads CASSLDRGGGYTF. The CDR3 DNA reads as TGCGCCAGCAGCCTGGACAGGGGAGGCGGCTACACCTTC.

The chain has TRBV28 and TRBJ2-2, with TRBD1 identical over 9 bases. Trimming at V came to 7 bases and at J to 6 bases, leaving 9 bases not matched to a gene. The CDR3 consists of 15 residues. CDR1 and CDR2 from the germline V gene are MDHEN and SYDVKM. CDR3 region: CASTRTRQGAGELFF. In DNA form, the CDR3 reads TGTGCCAGCACTAGAACTCGACAGGGGGCCGGGGAGCTGTTTTTT.

The chain links TRBV30 to TRBJ1-4, with a tentative D call TRBD1 (5 bases). CDR3 size: 13 residues. Between the trimmed V and J ends, which lost 3 bases and 11 bases, there was a span of 16 bases. Germline V gene data show CDR1 as GTSNPN and CDR2 as SVGIG (reference sequence). The CDR3 loop is CAWSPKQEPKLFF. The CDR3, as DNA: TGTGCCTGGAGCCCTAAACAGGAACCCAAACTGTTTTTT. Full variable domain (rest looked up from reference TRBV30 and TRBJ1-4): SQTIHQWPATLVQPVGSPLSLECTVEGTSNPNLYWYRQAAGRGLQLLFYSVGIGQISSEVPQNLSASRPQDRQFILSSKKLLLSDSGFYLCAWSPKQEPKLFFGSGTQLSVL.

The rearrangement joins TRBV18 to TRBJ2-7; D perhaps matches TRBD1 (5 bases). The ends were cut back, 6 bases at V and 0 bases at J, with 15 bases in the middle. CDR1 is KGHSH and CDR2 is LQKENI in the germline V gene. The CDR3 consists of 15 residues. CDR3 sequence: CASSSGAENSYEQYF. The CDR3 DNA follows: TGTGCCAGCTCCAGTGGGGCAGAGAACTCCTACGAGCAGTACTTC.

The chain employs TRBV19 and TRBJ2-3; possibly TRBD2 for D (5 bases). V was trimmed by 9 bases and J by 0 bases, leaving 13 bases between them. In germline, CDR1 is LNHDA, CDR2 SQIVND (reference sequence). The length of the CDR3 is 14 residues. The CDR3 DNA follows: TGTGCCAGCCGGACTCAAATTAGCACAGATACGCAGTATTTT. Translating gives CASRTQISTDTQYF.

This clone was observed a single time. This CDR3 reads CASSSAQGKEGYF. DNA of the CDR3: TGTGCCAGCTCGTCGGCACAGGGGAAGGAAGGGTACTTC. The chain has TRBV18 and TRBJ2-7; the match to TRBD1 covers 7 bases. CDR3 length: 13 amino acids. V lost 6 bases to trimming and J lost 12 bases; unmatched junction nucleotides: 14. CDR1 and CDR2 (germline): KGHSH, LQKENI.

The chain joins TRBV28 to TRBJ2-7, with D unclear. The V end lost 6 bases, the J end lost 3 bases, and 12 bases lay between the germline ends. This CDR3 is 13 amino acids long. CDR1 is MDHEN and CDR2 is SYDVKM in the germline V gene. CDR3 coding DNA: TGTGCCAGCAGCCCGGGTAGGGTCTACGAGCAGTACTTC. Protein product: CASSPGRVYEQYF.

This chain joins TRBV9 and TRBJ1-2, with D tentatively TRBD1 (6 bases). Germline lookup yields CDR1 SGDLS and CDR2 YYNGEE. V shed 0 bases and J shed 7 bases, with 16 bases lying between them. The CDR3 has 15 residues. The CDR3 spells CASSVAAGGPGGYTF. The CDR3 coding sequence is TGTGCCAGCAGCGTAGCAGCGGGGGGGCCGGGTGGCTACACCTTC.